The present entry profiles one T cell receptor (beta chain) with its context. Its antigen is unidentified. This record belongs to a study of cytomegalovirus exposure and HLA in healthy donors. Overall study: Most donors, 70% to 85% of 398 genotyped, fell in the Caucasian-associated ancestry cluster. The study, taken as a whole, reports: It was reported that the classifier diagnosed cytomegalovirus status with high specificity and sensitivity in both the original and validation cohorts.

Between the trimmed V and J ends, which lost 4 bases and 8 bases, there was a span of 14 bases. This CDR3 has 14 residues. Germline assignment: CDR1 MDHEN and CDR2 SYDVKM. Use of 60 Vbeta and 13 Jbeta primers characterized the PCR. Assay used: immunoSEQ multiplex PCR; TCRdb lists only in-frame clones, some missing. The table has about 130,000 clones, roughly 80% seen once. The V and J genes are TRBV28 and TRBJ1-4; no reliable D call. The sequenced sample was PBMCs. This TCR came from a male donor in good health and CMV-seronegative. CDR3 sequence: CASSSTPRGEKLFF. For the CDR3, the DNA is TGTGCCAGCAGTTCGACGCCAAGAGGAGAAAAACTGTTTTTT.